The 21 T cell receptor beta chains listed next were all sequenced from one sample in a study of identical twins. TCRdb reprocessed the 5' RACE reads via MiXCR and lists one record per CDR3 protein. Of fewer than 650,000 distinct CDR3 sequences in the sample, around 9.6% were seen once. The same sample was also used in a study of yellow fever vaccine responses in identical twins.

The sample comprised PBMCs. Source of these receptors: a young woman in good health.

The rearrangement uses TRBV28 and TRBJ2-7, with 8 bases that match TRBD1. Looked up from germline, CDR1 is MDHEN and CDR2 is SYDVKM. The V and J ends lost 5 bases and 4 bases, in that order; junction bases with no gene match: 7. The CDR3 spans 14 residues. CDR3 in DNA: TGTGCCAGCAGTACACAGGGGGGACGATACGAGCAGTACTTC. This translates into CASSTQGGRYEQYF.

A few counts support this clonotype. In nucleotides, the CDR3 is TGTGCCAGCAGTTTCGACCAGCAGAACACTGAAGCTTTCTTT. Protein sequence: CASSFDQQNTEAFF. V usage is TRBV12-3 or TRBV12-4 and J usage is TRBJ1-1; no firm D call. V lost 3 bases and J lost 1, with 9 bases in between. The CDR3 is 14 residues long.

This clonotype was seen many times. The chain links TRBV7-2 to TRBJ2-5; tentatively, D is TRBD1 (6 bases). Trimming removed 0 bases from V and 6 bases from J, with 17 bases in between. Per the germline V gene, CDR1 is SGHTA and CDR2 is FQGNSA. The CDR3 has 16 amino acids. CDR3 nucleotide sequence: TGTGCCAGCAGCTTAGCGAGCCTAGGTGGGACACAGACCCAGTACTTC. Its translation: CASSLASLGGTQTQYF.

This clonotype was counted only a few times. This chain uses TRBV19 with TRBJ1-1, with D unresolved. Between the trimmed V and J ends, which lost 1 base and 5 bases, there was a span of 14 bases. CDR1 and CDR2 (germline): LNHDA, SQIVND (reference sequence). This CDR3 is built from 15 residues. CDR3 residues: CASSIAGSPRTEAFF. The CDR3 bases are TGTGCCAGTAGTATAGCAGGCAGCCCCAGGACTGAAGCTTTCTTT.

In its sample, this clonotype was seen a few times. The J gene is TRBJ2-7, the V gene TRBV28, with 7 positions matching TRBD2. Germline CDR1 and CDR2: MDHEN and SYDVKM. The length of the CDR3 is 15 residues. Trimming took 6 bases from V and 1 from J; bases not matched to a gene: 9. CDR3 nucleotide sequence: TGTGCCAGCAGCCATATAGCGGGCCTGTCCTACGAGCAGTACTTC. Amino acids: CASSHIAGLSYEQYF.

This clonotype was counted many times. The gene calls are TRBV29-1 and TRBJ2-3, with a weak D call TRBD1 (5 bases). Per the germline V gene, CDR1 is SQVTM and CDR2 is ANQGSEA. V lost 7 bases and J 5 bases, leaving 19 bases between the germline ends. This CDR3 has 14 residues. The CDR3 DNA is TGCAGCGCCCGGACACCCCAGAGTGGAGATACGCAGTATTTT. Residues: CSARTPQSGDTQYF.

The rearrangement joins TRBV12-3 or TRBV12-4 to TRBJ2-6; D is unclear. The CDR3 runs 16 residues. V shed 1 base and J shed 0 bases, with 7 bases lying between them. As DNA, the CDR3 is TGTGCCAGCAGTTTAGGCGACATCTCTGGGGCCAACGTCCTGACTTTC. Translation: CASSLGDISGANVLTF.

In this sample, this clonotype turned up many times. In DNA form, the CDR3 reads TGTGCCAGCAGCGTAGTCGGGGATCCCGGGGAGCTGTTTTTT. Protein sequence: CASSVVGDPGELFF. The chain has TRBV9 and TRBJ2-2; tentatively, D is TRBD2 (5 bases). Trimming pared 0 bases from V and 6 bases from J, leaving 9 bases between. Per germline, CDR1 SGDLS and CDR2 YYNGEE. The CDR3 extends over 14 amino acids.

In its sample, this clonotype was seen a few times. This chain connects TRBV6-1 to TRBJ2-1; TRBD2 agrees at 12 bases. The ends lost 4 bases at V and 9 bases at J; junction bases unmatched: 16. Germline assignment: CDR1 MNHNS and CDR2 SASEGT. The CDR3 extends over 18 amino acids. In DNA form, the CDR3 reads TGTGCCAGCAGTGGGGGTGGGAGACTAGCGGGAGTGGAGGTTGAGCAGTTCTTC. It is translated as CASSGGGRLAGVEVEQFF.

The chain employs TRBV11-2 and TRBJ1-2, with D possibly TRBD1 on 6 matching bases. Germline-derived CDR1 and CDR2 are SGHAT and FQNNGV. Trimming left V 6 bases short and J 4 bases short, with 15 bases between. This CDR3 is built from 14 residues. CDR3 nucleotide sequence: TGTGCCAGCAGTTACTCACAGGGAGGCTATGGCTACACCTTC. It translates to CASSYSQGGYGYTF. The entire variable domain, with the rest obtained from reference TRBV11-2 and TRBJ1-2, is as follows: EAGVAQSPRYKIIEKRQSVAFWCNPISGHATLYWYQQILGQGPKLLIQFQNNGVVDDSQLPKDRFSAERLKGVDSTLKIQPAKLEDSAVYLCASSYSQGGYGYTFGSGTRLTVV.

This clonotype was found a few times. V and J are TRBV28 and TRBJ2-2; D not certain. Germline V CDR1 and CDR2: MDHEN, SYDVKM. The length of the CDR3 is 14 residues. V gave up 3 bases and J gave up 4 bases, with 9 bases separating them. For the CDR3, the DNA is TGTGCCAGCAGTTTGGGTGGGGTCACCGGGGAGCTGTTTTTT. This gives the protein CASSLGGVTGELFF.

The chain employs TRBV20-1 and TRBJ2-5, with D possibly TRBD2 on 5 matching bases. The V gene lost 0 bases and the J gene lost 5 bases, with 13 bases spanning the gap. The germline CDR1 and CDR2 sequences are DFQATT and SNEGSKA (reference sequence). CDR3 size: 14 residues. CDR3 residues: CSARDLGTGETQYF. Written as DNA, the CDR3 is TGCAGTGCTAGAGATTTGGGCACGGGGGAGACCCAGTACTTC.

This clonotype has more than one count but fewer than ten. The CDR3 DNA reads TGCAGCGTTGAAGTGGGGGGTTTGGCCCAGTACTTC. As protein: CSVEVGGLAQYF. The J gene is TRBJ2-5, the V gene TRBV29-1; TRBD2 might be the D (6 bases). V was clipped by 1 base and J by 9 bases, with 12 bases between them. This CDR3 has 12 amino acids. Germline V gives CDR1 SQVTM, CDR2 ANQGSEA.

This clonotype was counted at least ten times. V gene TRBV27 combines with J gene TRBJ2-5, with 7 positions matching TRBD1. This CDR3 region has 16 residues. The germline gives CDR1 MNHEY, CDR2 SMNVEV (reference sequence). V lost 4 bases, J lost 1 base, and 9 bases stayed unmatched. CDR3 coding DNA: TGTGCCAGCAGTTCCCTCGACAGGGCCTTCCAAGAGACCCAGTACTTC. Amino acids: CASSSLDRAFQETQYF.

This clonotype was seen ten or more times. The rearrangement joins TRBV27 to TRBJ2-3, with D possibly being TRBD2 (5 bases). Germline-derived CDR1 and CDR2 are MNHEY and SMNVEV (reference sequence). The CDR3 is made up of 14 amino acids. V gave up 1 base and J gave up 6 bases, with 11 bases separating them. The CDR3 sequence is CASSLFSGYDTQYF. CDR3 nucleotide sequence: TGTGCCAGCAGTTTATTTTCGGGGTACGATACGCAGTATTTT.

In its sample, this clonotype was seen a few times. This chain connects TRBV18 to TRBJ2-7; 8 nucleotides line up with TRBD1. V lost 1 base and J lost 2; bases outside the gene matches: 10. CDR1 KGHSH and CDR2 LQKENI come from the germline V gene. There are 17 residues in the CDR3. CDR3 DNA sequence: TGTGCCAGCTCACCACTAGGTCAGGGGGCAGTGGCCTACGAGCAGTACTTC. Its protein is CASSPLGQGAVAYEQYF.

This clonotype was recorded many times. The chain couples TRBV20-1 to TRBJ2-7; 9 nucleotides align to TRBD1. V lost 3 bases and J lost 0; bases outside the gene matches: 6. The CDR3 has 15 amino acids. Germline-derived CDR1 and CDR2 are DFQATT and SNEGSKA (reference sequence). This CDR3 reads CSASIGTGSSYEQYF. Here the CDR3 DNA reads TGCAGTGCTAGTATCGGGACAGGGTCCTCCTACGAGCAGTACTTC.

V gene TRBV20-1 combines with J gene TRBJ1-5, with no clear D. This CDR3 is 13 amino acids long. Trimming stripped 6 bases from V and 2 bases from J, with 11 bases between. The germline V gene has CDR1 DFQATT and CDR2 SNEGSKA (reference sequence). This CDR3 is CSARERGNQPQHF. Here the CDR3 DNA reads TGCAGTGCGCGAGAGAGGGGCAATCAGCCCCAGCATTTT.

This clonotype was picked up many times. The V gene is TRBV11-2, the J gene TRBJ2-3, with D perhaps matching TRBD1 (6 bases). V lost 3 bases and J lost 1, with 11 bases in between. There are 15 residues in the CDR3. Germline loops: CDR1 SGHAT, CDR2 FQNNGV. CDR3 loop: CASSFRTVRTDTQYF. CDR3 coding DNA: TGTGCCAGCAGCTTCCGGACAGTTCGCACAGATACGCAGTATTTT. Using reference TRBV11-2 and TRBJ2-3 for the parts outside the CDR3, the full variable domain is EAGVAQSPRYKIIEKRQSVAFWCNPISGHATLYWYQQILGQGPKLLIQFQNNGVVDDSQLPKDRFSAERLKGVDSTLKIQPAKLEDSAVYLCASSFRTVRTDTQYFGPGTRLTVL.

This clonotype showed up many times. The V call is TRBV4-3, the J call TRBJ2-1, with 13 bases lining up with TRBD2. CDR3 length equals 17 residues. Germline V gives CDR1 LGHNA, CDR2 YSLEER. V gave up 1 base and J gave up 8 bases; unmatched junction bases: 8. The CDR3 is CASSQARLAGGIHEQFF. The CDR3 DNA is TGCGCCAGCAGCCAAGCTAGACTAGCGGGAGGTATCCATGAGCAGTTCTTC.

This clonotype was seen ten or more times. CDR3 region: CASTPGQAAGELFF. In nucleotides, the CDR3 is TGTGCCAGCACCCCGGGACAGGCGGCCGGGGAGCTGTTTTTT. The chain uses TRBV12-3 or TRBV12-4 and TRBJ2-2; 8 nucleotides agree with TRBD1. V shed 7 bases, J shed 6 bases, and the junction held 7 bases outside the gene matches. There are 14 residues in the CDR3.